The clone carrying this TCR beta chain was seen many times. Its antigen is unidentified. The data belong to a study of T-cell reconstitution after alpha-beta-depleted transplantation in children. Findings and caveats of the study: There were reportedly several hundred expanded graft clones from which alpha-beta T cells came about two months after transplant. From newly produced T cells came most of the T-cell counts and diversity one year after transplant. Some patients owed their high day-60 TCRbeta diversity to surviving recipient T cells and thymic progenitors.

Trimming cost V 5 bases and J 3 bases; bases outside gene matches: 5. Germline V gene sequence: CDR1 LGHNT, CDR2 FRNRAP. The CDR3 runs 16 residues. Unique molecular identifiers were built into the TCRbeta library. TCRdb re-called the PCR reads through MiXCR, storing one row per CDR3 protein. The sample consists of approximately 630,000 distinct CDR3 sequences, around 13% of them appearing once. Sequencing used PBMCs, obtained before TCRalphabeta/CD19-depleted stem cell transplant. This TCR was sampled from a girl aged 2-15 years with congenital amegakaryocytic thrombocytopenia, due to receive a stem cell transplant. The gene calls are TRBV12-5 and TRBJ2-1, with 12 bases matching TRBD2. In DNA, the CDR3 is TGTGCTAGTGGTCCAGGACTAGCGGGAATCTACAATGAGCAGTTCTTC. It is translated as CASGPGLAGIYNEQFF.